A single TCR beta chain is shown here with its context. Its antigen is not known. The data were obtained in a study of response to subunit inactivated influenza vaccine. Regarding the study as a whole: The authors suggested that few new T cells are recruited per seasonal influenza vaccination.

TCRdb passed the RT-PCR reads through MiXCR, listing each CDR3 protein once. The table shows 430,000 or so distinct CDR3 sequences, with roughly 11% occurring only once. The origin of this receptor is a man aged 50-59 years who received an inactivated influenza vaccine. The specimen comprised PBMCs from blood, sampled roughly 6 weeks after vaccination.

Here the CDR3 DNA reads TGTGCCAGCAGCCCCGGTCTTAAAAATGAGCAGTTCTTC. It is translated as CASSPGLKNEQFF. The chain carries TRBV7-2 and TRBJ2-1; D not certain. The CDR3 consists of 13 residues. In germline, CDR1 is SGHTA, CDR2 FQGNSA. The ends were cut back, 5 bases at V and 7 bases at J, with 12 bases in the middle.